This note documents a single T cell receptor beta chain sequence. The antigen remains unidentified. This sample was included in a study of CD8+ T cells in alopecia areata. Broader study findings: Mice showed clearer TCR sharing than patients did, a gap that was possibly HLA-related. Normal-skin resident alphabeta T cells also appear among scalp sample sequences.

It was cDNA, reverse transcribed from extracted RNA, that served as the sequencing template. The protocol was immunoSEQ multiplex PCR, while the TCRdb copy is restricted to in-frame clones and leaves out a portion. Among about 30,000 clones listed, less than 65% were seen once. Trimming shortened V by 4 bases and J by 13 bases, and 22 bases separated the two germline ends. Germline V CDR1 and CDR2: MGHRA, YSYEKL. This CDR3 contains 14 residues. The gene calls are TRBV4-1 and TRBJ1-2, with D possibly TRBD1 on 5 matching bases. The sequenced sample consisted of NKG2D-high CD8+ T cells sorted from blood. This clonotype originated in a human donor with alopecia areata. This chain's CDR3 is CASSLLTAGGDPTF. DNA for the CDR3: TGCGCCAGCAGCCTGCTCACGGCCGGAGGGGATCCCACCTTC.